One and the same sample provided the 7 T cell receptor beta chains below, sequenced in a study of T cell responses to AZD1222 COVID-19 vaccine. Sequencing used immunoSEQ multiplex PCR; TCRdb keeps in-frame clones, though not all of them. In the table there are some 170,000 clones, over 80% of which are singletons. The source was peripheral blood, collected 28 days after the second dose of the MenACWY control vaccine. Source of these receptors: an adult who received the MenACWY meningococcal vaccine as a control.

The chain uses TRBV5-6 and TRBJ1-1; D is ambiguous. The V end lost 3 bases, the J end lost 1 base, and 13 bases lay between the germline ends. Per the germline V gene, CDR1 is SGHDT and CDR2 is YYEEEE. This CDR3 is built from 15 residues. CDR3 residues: CASSSTSLGNTEAFF. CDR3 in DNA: TGTGCCAGCAGCTCAACCTCCCTGGGGAACACTGAAGCTTTCTTT.

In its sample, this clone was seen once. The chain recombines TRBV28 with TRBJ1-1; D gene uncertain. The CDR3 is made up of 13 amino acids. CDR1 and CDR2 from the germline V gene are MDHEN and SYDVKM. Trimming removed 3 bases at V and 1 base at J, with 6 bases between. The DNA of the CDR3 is TGTGCCAGCAGTTTCCCAGCGAACACTGAAGCTTTCTTT. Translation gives CASSFPANTEAFF.

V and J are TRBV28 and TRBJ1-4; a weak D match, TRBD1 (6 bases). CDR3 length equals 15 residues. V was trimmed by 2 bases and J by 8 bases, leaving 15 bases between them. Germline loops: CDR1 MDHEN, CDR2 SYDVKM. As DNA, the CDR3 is TGTGCCAGCAGTTTAACGGGGGCTGATGGAGAAAAACTGTTTTTT. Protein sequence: CASSLTGADGEKLFF.

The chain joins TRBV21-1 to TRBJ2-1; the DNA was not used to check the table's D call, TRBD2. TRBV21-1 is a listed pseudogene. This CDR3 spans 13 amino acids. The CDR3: CASSKDPLAWQFF. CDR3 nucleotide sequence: TGTGCCAGCAGCAAAGACCCACTAGCCTGGCAGTTCTTC.

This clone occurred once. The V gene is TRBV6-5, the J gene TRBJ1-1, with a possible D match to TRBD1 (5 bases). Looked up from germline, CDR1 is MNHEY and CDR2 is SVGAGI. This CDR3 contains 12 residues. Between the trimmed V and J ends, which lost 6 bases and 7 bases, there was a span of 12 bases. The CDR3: CASSSGPGEAFF. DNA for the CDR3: TGTGCCAGCAGCTCGGGGCCCGGTGAAGCTTTCTTT.

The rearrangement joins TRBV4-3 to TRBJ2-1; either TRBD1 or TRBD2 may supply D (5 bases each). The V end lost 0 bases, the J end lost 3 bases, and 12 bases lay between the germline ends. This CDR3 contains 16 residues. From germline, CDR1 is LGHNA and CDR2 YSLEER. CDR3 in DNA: TGCGCCAGCAGCCAAGATACCGGGACCTACTACAATGAGCAGTTCTTC. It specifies CASSQDTGTYYNEQFF.

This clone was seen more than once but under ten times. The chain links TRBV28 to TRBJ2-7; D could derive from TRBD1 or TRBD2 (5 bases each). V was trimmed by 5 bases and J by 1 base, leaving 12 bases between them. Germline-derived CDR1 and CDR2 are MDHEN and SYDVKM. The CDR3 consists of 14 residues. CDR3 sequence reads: CASSPGHPSYEQYF. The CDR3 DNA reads TGTGCCAGCAGTCCGGGGCACCCTTCCTACGAGCAGTACTTC.